Sequencing of this TCR beta chain was carried out in a study of human T cells and chemical hapten exposure. The CDR3 totals 15 residues. Germline V gene lookup returns CDR1 SGHTA and CDR2 FQGNSA. V lost 5 bases to trimming and J lost 8 bases; unmatched junction nucleotides: 9. One entry per CDR3 protein results from TCRdb running MiXCR on the RACE reads. The repertoire has roughly 94,000 distinct CDR3 sequences, 9.3% of them found once; the top ten carry 2% to 2.5%. This clonotype was seen a handful of times. Time point indicated: patch test 2, 6 weeks after DPC sensitization. Treatment reported: therapeutic diphenylcyclopropenone sensitization with weekly scalp DPC.

This rearrangement joins TRBV7-2 to TRBJ1-6, with 7 bases fitting TRBD1. This material consisted of whole blood, taken in connection with sensitization to the hapten diphenylcyclopropenone (DPC). The sequence derives from a woman between 40 and 55 years old with alopecia areata. Some clones in this sample may be carry-over from other donors' samples. CDR3 loop: CASSLHWDSYSPLHF. The CDR3 region has the DNA TGTGCCAGCAGCCTCCATTGGGACAGCTATTCACCCCTCCACTTT.